The rows below give T cell receptor beta chains drawn from one sample of a study of T cells after yellow fever vaccination. TCRdb redid the calling of the 5' RACE reads with MiXCR, one entry per CDR3 protein. The sample yields about 340,000 distinct CDR3 sequences, under 15% seen once. The sequencing here drew on CD4+ T cells sorted from PBMCs, taken 15 days after the yellow fever booster vaccination. The receptors here all came from a young man who received the YFV17D yellow fever vaccine. Each CDR3 is given with its conserved first and last residue. Each record gives: V gene, CDR3 protein.

TRBV4-2 | CASSQEADGFPEQYF
TRBV5-5 | CASSRTGGDPLSQPQHF
TRBV7-3 | CASSYSGTGAQQYF
TRBV6-5 | CASRQTGGSSYEQYF
TRBV4-2 | CASSQNSAGGPRLFF
TRBV6-2/TRBV6-3 | CASSQQGGRPEAFF
TRBV30 | CAWGRVGEGKTEAFF
TRBV7-8 | CASSLKRRETQYF
TRBV4-3 | CASSQGGENQPQHF
TRBV7-3 | CASSLDWEGHGYTF
TRBV7-2 | CASSLAGLAGGYEQYF
TRBV12-3/TRBV12-4 | CASNPQGIVRETQYF
TRBV20-1 | CSAREPGQGNHNEQFF
TRBV9 | CASSARGGDSPLHF
TRBV4-2 | CASSQLLAGEDEQFF
TRBV6-2/TRBV6-3 | CASRDSKIQPQHF
TRBV11-3 | CASSLGGPSYNEQFF
TRBV2 | CASRLFTPFQETQYF